The clone carrying this TCR beta chain was found a few times. This specimen comes from a study of blood T cell repertoires in COVID-19. CDR1 is SGHVS and CDR2 is FQNEAQ in the germline V gene. V lost 1 base, J lost 4 bases, and 7 bases lay in between. This CDR3 region has 14 residues. Generated by immunoSEQ multiplex PCR, the TCRdb table keeps only in-frame clones and is missing some. The sample records around 310,000 clones, approximately 88% being singletons. J is TRBJ2-2 and V is TRBV7-8; D ambiguous. The sequencing input was PBMCs or T cells enriched from blood (not recorded which). This receptor was taken from a man aged 25-45 years who had recovered from COVID-19. Here the CDR3 DNA reads TGTGCCAGCAGCTTAGTTCCGGGCACCGGGGAGCTGTTTTTT. Translation: CASSLVPGTGELFF.